Each of the 17 T cell receptor beta chains below was sequenced from the same sample in a study of blood T cell repertoires in COVID-19. Profiled with immunoSEQ multiplex PCR; TCRdb holds only in-frame clones, not every one. The sample records almost 200,000 clones, 80% to 90% being singletons. The sample taken for sequencing was PBMCs or T cells enriched from blood (not recorded which). The receptors here all came from a woman younger than 30 who had recovered from COVID-19.

This clone has only one observation. This chain joins TRBV28 and TRBJ2-3; D remains unclear. The length of the CDR3 is 12 residues. Trimming took off 6 bases at V and 1 base at J, with 5 bases between the two ends. The V gene's germline CDR1 is MDHEN and CDR2 SYDVKM. This chain's CDR3 is CASSAGTDTQYF. CDR3 nucleotides: TGTGCCAGCAGCGCAGGCACAGATACGCAGTATTTT. Full variable domain (missing parts from reference TRBV28 and TRBJ2-3): DVKVTQSSRYLVKRTGEKVFLECVQDMDHENMFWYRQDPGLGLRLIYFSYDVKMKEKGDIPEGYSVSREKKERFSLILESASTNQTSMYLCASSAGTDTQYFGPGTRLTVL.

This chain connects TRBV5-1 to TRBJ2-7, with D perhaps TRBD2 (6 bases). The germline V gene has CDR1 SGHRS and CDR2 YFSETQ. The CDR3 totals 13 residues. The V gene lost 2 bases and the J gene lost 5 bases, with 11 bases spanning the gap. CDR3 sequence (DNA): TGCGCCAGCAGCTTCGGGGGATTCAACGAGCAGTACTTC. This encodes CASSFGGFNEQYF.

This chain connects TRBV27 to TRBJ1-1, with TRBD1 identical over 10 bases. CDR3 size: 15 residues. Per the germline V gene, CDR1 is MNHEY and CDR2 is SMNVEV (reference sequence). After removal of 6 bases from V and 1 base from J, the junction contained 5 bases not matched to a gene. The chain's CDR3 is CASSRDRGENTEAFF. The CDR3 DNA reads as TGTGCCAGCAGCCGGGACAGGGGAGAGAACACTGAAGCTTTCTTT.

The chain carries TRBV14 and TRBJ1-1; tentative D call: TRBD1 (5 bases). Germline V gives CDR1 SGHDN, CDR2 FVKESK. The CDR3 extends over 13 amino acids. The V end was cut by 5 bases, the J end by 2 bases, with 9 bases between. The CDR3 protein is CASSGQGNTEAFF. The DNA for the CDR3 is TGTGCCAGCAGCGGCCAGGGAAACACTGAAGCTTTCTTT.

The V call is TRBV24-1, the J call TRBJ2-5; unclear D gene. CDR1 is KGHDR, CDR2 SFDVKD, per germline. V was cut by 3 bases and J by 13 bases, with 11 bases left in between. The CDR3 runs to 11 residues. The CDR3 loop is CATSDMAVRYF. The CDR3 nucleotides read TGTGCCACCAGTGATATGGCAGTACGGTACTTC.

The rearrangement links TRBV6-1 to TRBJ1-4; D unclear. Trimming cost V 2 bases and J 7 bases, with 14 bases left between them. Germline lookup yields CDR1 MNHNS and CDR2 SASEGT. This CDR3 has 15 amino acids. Here the CDR3 reads CASSESTLLLEKLFF. CDR3 nucleotides: TGTGCCAGCAGTGAATCAACCCTACTCCTTGAAAAACTGTTTTTT.

The chain couples TRBV28 to TRBJ2-3, with 9 bases that match TRBD1. After removal of 6 bases from V and 1 base from J, the junction contained 5 bases not matched to a gene. The CDR3 sequence is 15 residues long. The V gene's germline CDR1 is MDHEN and CDR2 SYDVKM. The chain's CDR3 is CASSKRTGGTDTQYF. In DNA form, the CDR3 reads TGTGCCAGCAGCAAAAGGACAGGGGGCACAGATACGCAGTATTTT.

The chain employs TRBV30 and TRBJ1-2; 8 bases map to TRBD1. The CDR3 contains 16 residues. V was pared by 0 bases and J by 10 bases, with 16 bases of the junction left unmatched. Per the germline V gene, CDR1 is GTSNPN and CDR2 is SVGIG (reference sequence). The CDR3 DNA reads as TGTGCCTGGAGTGTACGAATCTTTGGTGGGACAGGCGTCTACACCTTC. Translating gives CAWSVRIFGGTGVYTF. Variable domain in full (rest from reference TRBV30 and TRBJ1-2): SQTIHQWPATLVQPVGSPLSLECTVEGTSNPNLYWYRQAAGRGLQLLFYSVGIGQISSEVPQNLSASRPQDRQFILSSKKLLLSDSGFYLCAWSVRIFGGTGVYTFGSGTRLTVV.

This chain connects TRBV27 to TRBJ1-2, with 9 bases lining up with TRBD1. With V trimmed by 2 bases and J by 1 base, 5 bases remained unmatched. This CDR3 region has 16 residues. The V gene's germline CDR1 is MNHEY and CDR2 SMNVEV (reference sequence). The CDR3 region has the DNA TGTGCCAGCAGTTTACGGCGGACAGGGGATAACTATGGCTACACCTTC. This translates into CASSLRRTGDNYGYTF.

The V gene is TRBV5-6, the J gene TRBJ1-2; 11 bases are shared with TRBD1. V shed 6 bases, J shed 4 bases, and the junction held 14 bases outside the gene matches. Germline-derived CDR1 and CDR2 are SGHDT and YYEEEE. This CDR3 has 17 residues. In DNA form, the CDR3 reads TGTGCCAGCACCTCAAGGGCGGGACAGGGGGAGTTCTATGGCTACACCTTC. It yields the protein CASTSRAGQGEFYGYTF.

J is TRBJ2-7 and V is TRBV2, with D tentatively TRBD2 (6 bases). Germline values: CDR1 SNHLY, CDR2 FYNNEI. Trimming removed 2 bases from V and 4 bases from J, with 12 bases in between. The CDR3 sequence is 14 residues long. This CDR3 is CASSEQGGEYEQYF. The CDR3 nucleotides read TGTGCCAGCAGTGAACAGGGAGGAGAGTACGAGCAGTACTTC.

The chain recombines TRBV6-5 with TRBJ2-7; 8 positions match TRBD1. The CDR3 runs 14 residues. V lost 6 bases, J lost 1 base, and 5 bases stayed unmatched. Per the germline V gene, CDR1 is MNHEY and CDR2 is SVGAGI. The CDR3, as DNA: TGTGCCAGCAGGCCCGGACAGGGATCCTACGAGCAGTACTTC. Its translation: CASRPGQGSYEQYF.

V gene TRBV4-1 combines with J gene TRBJ1-6; D ambiguous. In germline, CDR1 is MGHRA, CDR2 YSYEKL. Trimming shortened V by 1 base and J by 1 base, and 17 bases separated the two germline ends. This CDR3 has 19 residues. The CDR3 is CASSQASPDPSSYNSPLHF. CDR3 bases: TGCGCCAGCAGCCAAGCTAGCCCAGACCCCAGTTCCTATAATTCACCCCTCCACTTT.

This sequence joins TRBV10-3 and TRBJ1-2; TRBD1 agrees at 7 bases. From germline, CDR1 is ENHRY and CDR2 SYGVKD. V shed 2 bases and J 4 bases; nucleotides not matched to a gene: 10. The CDR3 totals 16 residues. The CDR3: CAISEKGTATLYGYTF. The CDR3, as DNA: TGTGCCATCAGTGAGAAGGGGACAGCCACACTCTATGGCTACACCTTC.

The CDR3 here is CASSPRVGDYEQYF. CDR3 bases: TGCGCCAGCAGCCCCCGGGTAGGCGATTACGAGCAGTACTTC. The gene calls are TRBV4-1 and TRBJ2-7; D ambiguous. The CDR3 is made up of 14 amino acids. V was pared by 4 bases and J by 4 bases, with 14 bases between. CDR1 is MGHRA, CDR2 YSYEKL, per germline.

The V gene is TRBV27, the J gene TRBJ1-1, with D possibly TRBD1 on 6 matching bases. CDR3 length equals 14 residues. Per germline, CDR1 MNHEY and CDR2 SMNVEV (reference sequence). The V end lost 10 bases, the J end lost 0 bases, and 15 bases lay between the germline ends. The CDR3 region is CATAGQNMNTEAFF. The CDR3 nucleotides read TGTGCCACCGCCGGACAGAATATGAACACTGAAGCTTTCTTT.

The chain combines TRBV4-1 with TRBJ2-4; D possibly corresponds to TRBD1 (6 bases). V lost 2 bases, J lost 5 bases, and 16 bases lay in between. The CDR3 sequence is 16 residues long. Germline values: CDR1 MGHRA, CDR2 YSYEKL. CDR3 protein: CASSQIVYRAENIQYF. As DNA, the CDR3 is TGCGCCAGCAGCCAAATAGTTTACAGGGCCGAAAACATTCAGTACTTC.